Below are 4 T cell receptor beta chains sequenced from a single sample in a study of molecular identifiers for immune sequencing clone quantification. TCRdb re-derived calls from the PCR reads in MiXCR, one entry per CDR3 protein. The sample has roughly 86,000 distinct CDR3 sequences, roughly 20% seen once. Sequencing input: naive CD8+ T cells from blood, with Jurkat cell RNA spiked in. Described subset: FACS-sorted CD8+CD4-CCR7+CD45RA+ naive T cells. These TCRs come from a human donor in good health. Some libraries in this study had Jurkat cell RNA spiked in.

The table lists this clonotype with many counts. The J gene is TRBJ1-2, the V gene TRBV10-3; the D gene is possibly TRBD1 (5 bases). The CDR3 covers 14 residues. Germline loops: CDR1 ENHRY, CDR2 SYGVKD. Trimming left V 0 bases short and J 5 bases short, with 10 bases between. The CDR3 coding sequence is TGTGCCATCAGTGAGTCTACAGGAATATATGGCTACACCTTC. Protein sequence: CAISESTGIYGYTF.

This clonotype was found many times. CDR3 bases: TGTGCCAGCAGCACCGACAGTCCCGAGCAGTACTTC. As protein: CASSTDSPEQYF. The chain uses TRBV7-9 and TRBJ2-7, with D possibly being TRBD1 (5 bases). CDR3 size: 12 residues. Germline V gene sequence: CDR1 SEHNR, CDR2 FQNEAQ (reference sequence). The germline V and J ends were trimmed by 5 bases and 6 bases, with 11 bases remaining between them.

This clonotype was detected ten times or more. The chain couples TRBV19 to TRBJ1-1; D remains unclear. The CDR3 totals 13 residues. Trimming cost V 6 bases and J 4 bases, with 12 bases left between them. Germline assignment: CDR1 LNHDA and CDR2 SQIVND (reference sequence). The CDR3 sequence: CASRSRESTEAFF. CDR3 DNA sequence: TGTGCCAGTAGGTCGAGGGAGTCCACTGAAGCTTTCTTT.

Notes on this clonotype: Since a much larger clone is just one base distant, this may be a read error. The conserved final phenylalanine or tryptophan is absent from the CDR3, which likely points to a read error. This rearrangement joins TRBV5-6 to TRBJ2-7; no clear D gene. Germline CDR1 reads SGHDT; CDR2 reads YYEEEE. V dropped 4 bases and J dropped 6 bases, with 11 bases sitting between them. This CDR3 region has 12 residues. The CDR3 region is CASSLARLEQYL. The CDR3 DNA reads TGTGCCAGCAGCCTGGCCCGCCTCGAGCAGTACCTC.